The 12 T cell receptor beta chains in this list originate from one sample, sequenced in a study of shared clonotypes between healthy human individuals. Generated by immunoSEQ multiplex PCR, the TCRdb table keeps only in-frame clones and is missing some. The sample lists about 1 million clones; 70% to 80% were seen once. The sample comprised memory CD4+ T cells sorted from blood. Subset described: CD45RA-negative fraction. These receptors were taken from a man younger than 35 in good health.

The chain uses TRBV7-2 and TRBJ1-1; D unresolved. The CDR3 is 14 amino acids. The ends were cut back, 7 bases at V and 5 bases at J, with 17 bases in the middle. CDR1 is SGHTA, CDR2 FQGNSA, per germline. The CDR3 DNA reads as TGTGCCAGCACTGTGCGGCTGATGGGGACTGAAGCTTTCTTT. Residues: CASTVRLMGTEAFF.

The chain recombines TRBV29-1 with TRBJ2-1; 8 bases align to TRBD2. This CDR3 has 16 residues. Germline CDR1 reads SQVTM; CDR2 reads ANQGSEA. The V gene end was trimmed by 4 bases and the J gene end by 4 bases; junction bases not matched to a gene: 12. The CDR3 spells CSVARLAGGNYNEQFF. CDR3 DNA sequence: TGCAGCGTTGCCCGGCTAGCGGGCGGGAATTACAATGAGCAGTTCTTC.

The rearrangement joins TRBV4-2 to TRBJ2-7; D unclear. Germline V gene sequence: CDR1 LGHNA, CDR2 YNFKEQ. V was shortened by 0 bases and J by 2 bases, with 5 bases between the two germline ends. There are 13 residues in the CDR3. The CDR3 DNA reads TGTGCCAGCAGCCAAGATGCGACCTACGAGCAGTACTTC. Protein product: CASSQDATYEQYF.

This chain uses TRBV19 with TRBJ2-1; 14 positions agree with TRBD2. Losses at the gene ends were 5 bases for V and 0 bases for J; bases not matched to a gene: 6. Germline CDR1 reads LNHDA; CDR2 reads SQIVND (reference sequence). The CDR3 loop spans 18 amino acids. In DNA, the CDR3 is TGTGCCAGTAGTGGGACTAGCGGGAGAGGGGGCTCCTACAATGAGCAGTTCTTC. This encodes CASSGTSGRGGSYNEQFF.

The chain is built from TRBV30 and TRBJ2-1; D is unresolved. Germline values: CDR1 GTSNPN, CDR2 SVGIG (reference sequence). V was trimmed by 3 bases and J by 3 bases, leaving 6 bases between them. CDR3 length: 12 residues. CDR3 loop: CAWRIRYNEQFF. CDR3 DNA sequence: TGTGCCTGGAGGATTCGCTACAATGAGCAGTTCTTC.

The chain uses TRBV15 and TRBJ2-5; D gene ambiguous. Deletions cut 2 bases from V and 2 bases from J, with 18 bases between. The germline V gene has CDR1 LNHNV and CDR2 YYDKDF (reference sequence). The CDR3 loop spans 17 amino acids. The CDR3 nucleotides read TGTGCCACCAGCAGAATTATTAGATGGGAACAGCAAGAGACCCAGTACTTC. Residues: CATSRIIRWEQQETQYF.

This clone has only a few counts. The CDR3 nucleotides are TGTGCCAGCACCGAGGGACGGCACTATGGCTACACCTTC. Its protein product is CASTEGRHYGYTF. The rearrangement links TRBV28 to TRBJ1-2; the D gene is possibly TRBD1 (5 bases). The CDR3 sequence is 13 residues long. Germline V lookup: CDR1 MDHEN, CDR2 SYDVKM. Deletions cut 7 bases from V and 3 bases from J, with 12 bases between.

This chain connects TRBV4-3 to TRBJ1-6; a possible D gene is TRBD1 (6 bases). The CDR3 has 15 residues. V was cut by 0 bases and J by 7 bases, with 10 bases left in between. In germline, CDR1 is LGHNA, CDR2 YSLEER. The CDR3 DNA is TGCGCCAGCAGCCAAGAGCAGGGGCAAAATTCACCCCTCCACTTT. Its protein is CASSQEQGQNSPLHF.

This rearrangement joins TRBV6-1 to TRBJ2-7, with 8 bases identical to TRBD1. The CDR3 spans 13 residues. The germline V gene encodes CDR1 MNHNS and CDR2 SASEGT. The V and J ends lost 5 bases and 6 bases, in that order; junction bases with no gene match: 6. The DNA for the CDR3 is TGTGCCAGCAGTCCAGGGGGCGTCGGCGAGCAGTACTTC. It is translated as CASSPGGVGEQYF.

This rearrangement joins TRBV15 to TRBJ2-5, with TRBD2 matching over 15 bases. Germline V lookup: CDR1 LNHNV, CDR2 YYDKDF (reference sequence). This CDR3 region has 20 residues. The V and J ends lost 0 bases and 4 bases, in that order; junction bases with no gene match: 12. In nucleotides, the CDR3 is TGTGCCACCAGCAGAGATGGACTAGCGGGAGGGCTGGGGGGTAGAGAGACCCAGTACTTC. Its protein is CATSRDGLAGGLGGRETQYF.

The gene calls are TRBV7-9 and TRBJ1-3; TRBD1 is a possible D gene (6 bases). V was cut by 5 bases and J by 2 bases, with 13 bases left in between. Germline-derived CDR1 and CDR2 are SEHNR and FQNEAQ (reference sequence). This CDR3 is 15 amino acids long. The CDR3 here is CASSPPGAPGNTIYF. For the CDR3, the DNA is TGTGCCAGCAGCCCCCCGGGGGCGCCTGGAAACACCATATATTTT.

Comment on this clone: A read error likely explains this, since a far larger clone differs by one base. J is TRBJ1-1 and V is TRBV7-8; D is unresolved. Germline assignment: CDR1 SGHVS and CDR2 FQNEAQ. Trimming left V 1 base short and J 1 base short, with 4 bases between. The CDR3 is made up of 13 amino acids. The CDR3 loop reads CASSLDQNTEAFF. Written as DNA, the CDR3 is TGTGCCAGCAGCTTAGACCAGAACACTGAAGCTTTCTTT.